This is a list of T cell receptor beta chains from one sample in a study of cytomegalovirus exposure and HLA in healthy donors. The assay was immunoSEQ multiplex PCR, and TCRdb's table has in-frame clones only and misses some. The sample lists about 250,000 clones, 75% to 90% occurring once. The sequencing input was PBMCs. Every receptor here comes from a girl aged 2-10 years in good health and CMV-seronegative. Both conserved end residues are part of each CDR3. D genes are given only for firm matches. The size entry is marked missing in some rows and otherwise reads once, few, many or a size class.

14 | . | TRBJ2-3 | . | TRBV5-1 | CASSLRVSTDTQYF | TGCGCCAGCAGCTTGCGCGTCAGCACAGATACGCAGTATTTT
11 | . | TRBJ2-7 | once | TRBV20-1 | CSARSGYEQYF | TGCAGTGCTAGATCAGGATACGAGCAGTACTTC
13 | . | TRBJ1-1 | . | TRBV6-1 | CASSPRTHTEAFF | TGTGCCAGCAGTCCCCGGACACACACTGAAGCTTTCTTT
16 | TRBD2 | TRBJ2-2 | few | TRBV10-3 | CAISVNSGDAGSKLFF | TGTGCCATCAGTGTGAATAGCGGGGATGCAGGGAGTAAGCTGTTTTTT
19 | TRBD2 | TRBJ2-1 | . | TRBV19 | CASSTGLAGGIRSYNEQFF | TGTGCCAGTAGTACGGGACTAGCAGGGGGGATTCGCTCCTACAATGAGCAGTTCTTC
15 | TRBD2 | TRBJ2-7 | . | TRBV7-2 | CASSFNGGGLHEQYF | TGTGCCAGCAGCTTCAACGGGGGGGGGCTCCACGAGCAGTACTTC
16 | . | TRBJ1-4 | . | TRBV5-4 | CASSPLPYATNEKLFF | TGTGCCAGCAGCCCGCTACCCTATGCAACTAATGAAAAACTGTTTTTT
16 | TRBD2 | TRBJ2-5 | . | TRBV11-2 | CASSPDPGGTQETQYF | TGTGCCAGCAGCCCGGACCCGGGAGGGACCCAAGAGACCCAGTACTTC
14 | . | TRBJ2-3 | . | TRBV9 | CASSLYSSTDTQYF | TGTGCCAGCAGCCTATACTCTAGCACAGATACGCAGTATTTT
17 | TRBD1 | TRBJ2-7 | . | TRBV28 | CASSPGTGGDSPYEQYF | TGTGCCAGCAGTCCTGGGACAGGGGGCGATAGCCCCTACGAGCAGTACTTC
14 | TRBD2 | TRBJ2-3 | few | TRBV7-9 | CASSPGLDTDTQYF | TGTGCCAGCAGCCCCGGACTAGACACAGATACGCAGTATTTT
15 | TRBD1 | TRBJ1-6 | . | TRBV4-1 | CASSLLTGLESPLHF | TGCGCCAGCAGCCTACTGACAGGGCTGGAATCACCCCTCCACTTT
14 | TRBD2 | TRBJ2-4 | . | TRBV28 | CASSSGLAANIQYF | TGTGCCAGCAGCTCTGGACTAGCGGCGAACATTCAGTACTTC
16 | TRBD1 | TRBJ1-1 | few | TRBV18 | CASSPGTGAQATEAFF | TGTGCCAGCTCACCAGGGACAGGGGCCCAGGCCACTGAAGCTTTCTTT
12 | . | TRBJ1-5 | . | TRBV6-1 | CASSLRSWPQHF | TGTGCCAGCAGTCTACGCTCCTGGCCCCAGCATTTT
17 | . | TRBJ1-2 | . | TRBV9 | CASSLDLRQETNYGYTF | TGTGCCAGCAGCCTTGACCTCCGACAGGAGACTAACTATGGCTACACCTTC
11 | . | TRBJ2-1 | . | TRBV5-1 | CASSLADEQFF | TGCGCCAGCAGTTTGGCGGATGAGCAGTTCTTC
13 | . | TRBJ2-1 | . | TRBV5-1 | CASSASQRASQFF | TGCGCCAGCAGCGCCTCCCAGCGGGCCTCTCAGTTCTTC
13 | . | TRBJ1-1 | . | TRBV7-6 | CASSLGQNTEAFF | TGTGCCAGCAGCTTAGGACAGAACACTGAAGCTTTCTTT
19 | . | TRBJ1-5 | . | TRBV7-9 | CSSSLATENSIYSNQPQHF | TGTTCCAGCAGCTTAGCGACAGAGAACAGTATCTATAGCAATCAGCCCCAGCATTTT
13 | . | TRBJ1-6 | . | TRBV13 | CASSLEGSSPLHF | TGTGCCAGCAGCTTGGAGGGTTCTTCGCCCCTCCACTTT
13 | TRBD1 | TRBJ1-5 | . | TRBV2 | CASKDRSGQPQHF | TGTGCCAGCAAGGACAGGTCCGGCCAGCCCCAGCATTTT
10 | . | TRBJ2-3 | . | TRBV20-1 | CSAQGGTQYF | TGCAGTGCCCAAGGAGGTACGCAGTATTTT
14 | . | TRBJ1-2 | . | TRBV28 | CASSPPQVYYGYTF | TGTGCCAGCAGCCCCCCCCAGGTCTACTATGGCTACACCTTC
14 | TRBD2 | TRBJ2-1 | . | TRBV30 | CAWREREGLEEQFF | TGTGCCTGGAGGGAGCGGGAGGGCCTAGAGGAGCAGTTCTTC
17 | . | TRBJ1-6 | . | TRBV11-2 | CASSLFPYSSYNSPLHF | TGTGCCAGCAGCTTATTCCCCTATAGCTCCTATAATTCACCCCTCCACTTT
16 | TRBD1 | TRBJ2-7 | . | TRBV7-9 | CASSPSSRQGAYEQYF | TGTGCCAGCAGCCCCTCCTCCAGGCAGGGGGCCTACGAGCAGTACTTC
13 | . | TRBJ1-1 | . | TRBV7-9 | CASWAGSNTEAFF | TGTGCCAGCTGGGCGGGGTCGAACACTGAAGCTTTCTTT
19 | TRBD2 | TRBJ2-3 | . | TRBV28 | CASSPMTSGTSLFTDTQYF | TGTGCCAGCTCCCCTATGACTAGCGGGACTTCCTTATTCACAGATACGCAGTATTTT
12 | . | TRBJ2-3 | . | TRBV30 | CASTILADTQYF | TGTGCCTCTACTATACTTGCAGATACGCAGTATTTT
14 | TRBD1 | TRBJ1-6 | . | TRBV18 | CASSRGQGNSPLHF | TGTGCCAGCTCACGGGGACAGGGTAATTCACCCCTCCACTTT
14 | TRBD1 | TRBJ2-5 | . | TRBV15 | CATTPTGARETQYF | TGTGCCACCACCCCGACAGGGGCTCGGGAGACCCAGTACTTC
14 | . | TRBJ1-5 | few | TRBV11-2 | CASSLGTSNQPQHF | TGTGCCAGCAGCCTCGGGACATCGAATCAGCCCCAGCATTTT
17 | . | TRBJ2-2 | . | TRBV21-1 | CASTPGTSEGYTGELFF | TGTGCCAGCACGCCAGGCACCTCGGAGGGGTACACCGGGGAGCTGTTTTTT
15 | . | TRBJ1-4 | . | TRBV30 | CAWNSGRGAGEKLFF | TGTGCCTGGAACTCGGGGAGGGGGGCAGGGGAAAAACTGTTTTTT
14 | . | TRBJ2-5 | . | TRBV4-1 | CASSHDEQSETQYF | TGCGCCAGCAGCCACGACGAACAGTCAGAGACCCAGTACTTC
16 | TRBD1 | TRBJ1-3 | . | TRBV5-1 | CASSLARQGSGNTIYF | TGCGCCAGCAGCTTGGCCCGACAGGGATCAGGAAACACCATATATTTT
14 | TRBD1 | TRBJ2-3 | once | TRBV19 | CASTQDRGTDTQYF | TGTGCCAGTACCCAAGACAGGGGGACAGATACGCAGTATTTT
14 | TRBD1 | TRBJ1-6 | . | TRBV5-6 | CASSNDRGRSPLHF | TGTGCCAGCAGCAACGACAGGGGGCGATCACCCCTCCACTTT
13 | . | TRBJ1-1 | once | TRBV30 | CAWSPTTDTEAFF | TGTGCCTGGAGTCCGACAACGGACACTGAAGCTTTCTTT
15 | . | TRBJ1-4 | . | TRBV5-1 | CASSLFSATNEKLFF | TGCGCCAGCAGCTTATTTAGCGCAACTAATGAAAAACTGTTTTTT
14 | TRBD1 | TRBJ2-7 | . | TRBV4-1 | CASSQDRGRYEQYF | TGCGCCAGCAGCCAGGACAGGGGTCGGTACGAGCAGTACTTC
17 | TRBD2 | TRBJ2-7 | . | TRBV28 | CASSQRLAGEGSYEQYF | TGTGCCAGCAGCCAACGACTAGCGGGAGAGGGTTCCTACGAGCAGTACTTC
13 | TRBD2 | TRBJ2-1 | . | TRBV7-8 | CASRPPGRDEQFF | TGTGCCAGCAGACCCCCCGGGAGGGATGAGCAGTTCTTC
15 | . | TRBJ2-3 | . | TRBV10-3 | CAISDPGLRTDTQYF | TGTGCCATCAGTGACCCGGGACTCCGCACAGATACGCAGTATTTT
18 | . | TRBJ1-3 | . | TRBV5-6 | CASSSELGGGFSGNTIYF | TGTGCCAGCAGTTCCGAACTGGGAGGAGGCTTCTCTGGAAACACCATATATTTT
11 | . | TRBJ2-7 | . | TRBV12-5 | CASGLAYEQYF | TGTGCTAGTGGTTTGGCTTACGAGCAGTACTTC
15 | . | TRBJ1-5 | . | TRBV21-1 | CASSGGGQDAQPQHF | TGTGCCAGCAGCGGGGGCGGACAGGATGCGCAGCCCCAGCATTTT
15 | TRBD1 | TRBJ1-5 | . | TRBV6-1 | CASRARDSPNQPQHF | TGTGCCAGCAGGGCCCGGGACAGCCCGAATCAGCCCCAGCATTTT